This TCR beta chain was captured in a study of shared T cell receptors in the human thymus. The table came from immunoSEQ multiplex PCR; TCRdb's copy has only in-frame clones and leaves some out. The table lists over 650,000 clones, about 90% of them singletons, with about 0.0094% in the top ten. CDR3 length: 17 residues. Germline V gene lookup returns CDR1 KGHSH and CDR2 LQKENI. V dropped 4 bases and J dropped 1 base, with 16 bases sitting between them. This sample was shared with a second study, whose subject was human thymus T cells. That report adds: The donor group consisted of healthy Finnish infants who were having corrective surgery for congenital heart defects. Thymus tissue was removed during corrective cardiac surgery. Related research reported highly overlapping thymic repertoires among unrelated individuals.

Sequencing input: thymocytes. This receptor was taken from a boy in the first two years of life with a congenital heart defect. V gene TRBV18 combines with J gene TRBJ2-2; D may be TRBD1 (6 bases). In DNA form, the CDR3 reads TGTGCCAGCTCACTTATTGACAGGTTAGAGAACACCGGGGAGCTGTTTTTT. Amino acid sequence: CASSLIDRLENTGELFF.